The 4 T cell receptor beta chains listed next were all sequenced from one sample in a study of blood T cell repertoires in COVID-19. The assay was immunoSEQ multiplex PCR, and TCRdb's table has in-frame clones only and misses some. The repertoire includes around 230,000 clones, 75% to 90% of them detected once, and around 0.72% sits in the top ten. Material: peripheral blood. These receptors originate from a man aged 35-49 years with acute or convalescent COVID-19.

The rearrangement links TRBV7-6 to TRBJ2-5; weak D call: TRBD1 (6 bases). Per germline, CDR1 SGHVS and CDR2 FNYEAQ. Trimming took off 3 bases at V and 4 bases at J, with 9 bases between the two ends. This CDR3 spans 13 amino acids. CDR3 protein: CASSFSRGETQYF. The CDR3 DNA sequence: TGTGCCAGCAGCTTCTCCAGGGGAGAGACCCAGTACTTC.

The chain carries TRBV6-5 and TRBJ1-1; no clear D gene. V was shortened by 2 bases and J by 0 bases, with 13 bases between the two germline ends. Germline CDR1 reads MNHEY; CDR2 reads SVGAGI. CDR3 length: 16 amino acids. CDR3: CASSYEGPPLNTEAFF. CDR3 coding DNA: TGTGCCAGCAGTTACGAGGGCCCCCCCCTGAACACTGAAGCTTTCTTT.

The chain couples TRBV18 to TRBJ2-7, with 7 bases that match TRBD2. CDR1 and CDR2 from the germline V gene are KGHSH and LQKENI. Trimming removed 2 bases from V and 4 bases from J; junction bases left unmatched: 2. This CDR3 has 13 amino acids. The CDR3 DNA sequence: TGTGCCAGCTCACCAGCGGGAGAGTACGAGCAGTACTTC. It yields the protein CASSPAGEYEQYF.

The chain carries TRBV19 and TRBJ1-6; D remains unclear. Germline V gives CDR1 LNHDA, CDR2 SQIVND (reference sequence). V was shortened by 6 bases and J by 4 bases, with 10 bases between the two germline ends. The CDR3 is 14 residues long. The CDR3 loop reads CASSLAGYNSPLHF. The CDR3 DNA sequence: TGTGCCAGTAGCCTGGCCGGGTATAATTCACCCCTCCACTTT.